This TCR beta chain came from a study of CD8 T cells in ankylosing spondylitis. In its sample, this clonotype was seen many times. Its antigen is currently unknown. In germline, CDR1 is SQVTM, CDR2 ANQGSEA. The CDR3 consists of 16 residues. J was trimmed by 7 bases and V by 3 bases; bases with no gene match: 11. Broader study findings: In reactive arthritis synovial fluid and blood, some motif variants had been reported before. Significant enrichment of disease-linked clones was reportedly seen in matched ankylosing spondylitis synovial fluid.

Quantitative 5'-RACE with molecular barcodes was used to make the TCR beta libraries. TCRdb re-called the 5' RACE reads with MiXCR, one entry per CDR3 protein. In the table there are tens of thousands of distinct CDR3 sequences, under 7.5% of which are singletons. The chain recombines TRBV29-1 with TRBJ2-1; 11 nucleotides agree with TRBD2. The sequenced sample was synovial fluid, either unsorted or a sorted T cell fraction (not recorded which). This receptor was identified in a male donor with ankylosing spondylitis. This chain's CDR3 is CSVDRGASGRLNEQFF. The CDR3 region has the DNA TGCAGCGTTGACAGGGGGGCTAGCGGGAGGCTTAATGAGCAGTTCTTC.